The rows below give T cell receptor beta chains drawn from one sample of a study of cytomegalovirus exposure and HLA in healthy donors. The method was immunoSEQ multiplex PCR; TCRdb's version includes in-frame clones alone and lacks a portion of them. The data show fewer than 85,000 clones, around 76% seen once. The sample taken for sequencing was PBMCs. These receptors were collected from a male donor in good health and CMV-seropositive. Both conserved end residues are part of each CDR3. D genes are given only for firm matches. Rows may omit the clone size; those that give it use once, few, many or a size class.

D gene: .
V gene: TRBV19
clone size: .
J gene: TRBJ1-1
CDR3 DNA: TGTGCCAGTAGTGCCAGAGGGAGGGACACTGAAGCTTTCTTT
CDR3 protein: CASSARGRDTEAFF

D gene: .
V gene: TRBV27
clone size: once
J gene: TRBJ1-1
CDR3 DNA: TGTGCCAGCAGTTTATCGGTCGGGGGGCTGAGGACTGAAGCTTTCTTT
CDR3 protein: CASSLSVGGLRTEAFF

D gene: TRBD2
V gene: TRBV5-6
clone size: .
J gene: TRBJ2-5
CDR3 DNA: TGTGCCAGCAGCTTGGGGCCTAGCGGGGGTGCAAAGACCCAGTACTTC
CDR3 protein: CASSLGPSGGAKTQYF

D gene: TRBD2
V gene: TRBV9
clone size: once
J gene: TRBJ2-1
CDR3 DNA: TGTGCCAGCAGAGTTGGACTAGCCCAGGGCAATGAGCAGTTCTTC
CDR3 protein: CASRVGLAQGNEQFF

D gene: .
V gene: TRBV29-1
clone size: .
J gene: TRBJ1-1
CDR3 DNA: TGCAGCGCAGTACAGATGAACACTGAAGCTTTCTTT
CDR3 protein: CSAVQMNTEAFF

D gene: TRBD2
V gene: TRBV30
clone size: few
J gene: TRBJ2-1
CDR3 DNA: TGTGCCTGGAGTGTACGACGCGGGGGAAACAATGAGCAGTTCTTC
CDR3 protein: CAWSVRRGGNNEQFF

D gene: .
V gene: TRBV7-9
clone size: .
J gene: TRBJ2-5
CDR3 DNA: TGTGCCAGCAGCCTAGAGACCCAGTACTTC
CDR3 protein: CASSLETQYF

D gene: TRBD1
V gene: TRBV5-5
clone size: .
J gene: TRBJ2-7
CDR3 DNA: TGTGCCAGCAGCGGTGGACAGGGGATGAACTACGAGCAGTACTTC
CDR3 protein: CASSGGQGMNYEQYF

D gene: TRBD1
V gene: TRBV5-4
clone size: .
J gene: TRBJ2-7
CDR3 DNA: TGTGCCAGCAGCTTGGTCCCAGGAGGACAGGGACAAGGCTACGAGCAGTACTTC
CDR3 protein: CASSLVPGGQGQGYEQYF

D gene: TRBD1
V gene: TRBV19
clone size: once
J gene: TRBJ2-2
CDR3 DNA: TGTGCCAGTAGTATTCCGGGACAGGGGGGCGGGGAGCTGTTTTTT
CDR3 protein: CASSIPGQGGGELFF

D gene: .
V gene: TRBV7-2
clone size: .
J gene: TRBJ1-2
CDR3 DNA: TGTGCCAGCAGCTTAGGGCAGGCCCAGAATTCGGGGGGCTACACCTTC
CDR3 protein: CASSLGQAQNSGGYTF

D gene: TRBD2
V gene: TRBV7-3
clone size: .
J gene: TRBJ2-1
CDR3 DNA: TGTGCCAGCAGCTCATCCGGGACTAGCGGAAATGAGCAGTTCTTC
CDR3 protein: CASSSSGTSGNEQFF

D gene: .
V gene: TRBV13
clone size: few
J gene: TRBJ1-6
CDR3 DNA: TGTGCCAGCGTTGAGCGCCAGTCTACTAATTCACCCCTCCACTTT
CDR3 protein: CASVERQSTNSPLHF

D gene: TRBD2
V gene: TRBV6-5
clone size: .
J gene: TRBJ2-5
CDR3 DNA: TGTGCCAGCAGTTACTCGAGCGGGGGTCAAGAGACCCAGTACTTC
CDR3 protein: CASSYSSGGQETQYF

D gene: TRBD1
V gene: TRBV27
clone size: .
J gene: TRBJ1-5
CDR3 DNA: TGTGCCAGCAGTTCCCCGGGACAGGGTCCCAATCAGCCCCAGCATTTT
CDR3 protein: CASSSPGQGPNQPQHF

D gene: .
V gene: TRBV7-8
clone size: few
J gene: TRBJ2-7
CDR3 DNA: TGTGCCAGCAGCCCCACGGGGTTCGGGTACGAGCAGTACTTC
CDR3 protein: CASSPTGFGYEQYF

D gene: TRBD1
V gene: TRBV6-4
clone size: once
J gene: TRBJ2-7
CDR3 DNA: TGTGCCAGCAGTGACCGAAGGGACAGGGCGTCCTACGAGCAGTACTTC
CDR3 protein: CASSDRRDRASYEQYF

D gene: TRBD2
V gene: TRBV6-4
clone size: .
J gene: TRBJ2-1
CDR3 DNA: TGTGCCAGCAGTGACTCGCCTAGCGGGAGAAGCAATGAGCAGTTCTTC
CDR3 protein: CASSDSPSGRSNEQFF

D gene: .
V gene: TRBV18
clone size: few
J gene: TRBJ2-7
CDR3 DNA: TGTGCCAGCTCATATCGGGACACCGATACGAAACAGTACTTC
CDR3 protein: CASSYRDTDTKQYF

D gene: .
V gene: TRBV6-5
clone size: .
J gene: TRBJ2-1
CDR3 DNA: TGTGCCAGCAGTTACCGGGCAGGGAATGAGCAGTTCTTC
CDR3 protein: CASSYRAGNEQFF

D gene: .
V gene: TRBV7-7
clone size: .
J gene: TRBJ2-1
CDR3 DNA: TGTGCCAGCAGCCCACAGGGTGGGGGATCTAATGAGCAGTTCTTC
CDR3 protein: CASSPQGGGSNEQFF

D gene: .
V gene: TRBV12-5
clone size: .
J gene: TRBJ2-2
CDR3 DNA: TGTGCTAGTGGTTTGGTCGGTCTAGGCCCTGACACCGGGGAGCTGTTTTTT
CDR3 protein: CASGLVGLGPDTGELFF

D gene: TRBD1
V gene: TRBV19
clone size: .
J gene: TRBJ2-5
CDR3 DNA: TGTGCCACCCGGGACAGGGCCAACCAAGAGACCCAGTACTTC
CDR3 protein: CATRDRANQETQYF

D gene: TRBD1
V gene: TRBV13
clone size: .
J gene: TRBJ2-7
CDR3 DNA: TGTGCCAGCAGCCCAACAGGGGTAGAAATCTACGAGCAGTACTTC
CDR3 protein: CASSPTGVEIYEQYF

D gene: .
V gene: TRBV29-1
clone size: .
J gene: TRBJ2-5
CDR3 DNA: TGCAGCGTTGAAAGGCAGGTCCAAGAGACCCAGTACTTC
CDR3 protein: CSVERQVQETQYF

D gene: TRBD2
V gene: TRBV5-1
clone size: .
J gene: TRBJ2-7
CDR3 DNA: TGCGCCAGCAGCTCGACTAGCGGAGCGTACGAGCAGTACTTC
CDR3 protein: CASSSTSGAYEQYF

D gene: TRBD2
V gene: TRBV18
clone size: .
J gene: TRBJ2-7
CDR3 DNA: TGTGCCAGCTCACAGGGGGGACTAGCGGGAACCTACGAGCAGTACTTC
CDR3 protein: CASSQGGLAGTYEQYF